This TCR beta chain was sequenced for a study of cytomegalovirus exposure and HLA in healthy donors (dated by TCRdb to about 2017). Broadly, across the study: An earlier analysis of some 620 of the donors reported roughly 300 Gb of sequence data and 117 million unique TCR beta sequences obtained from some 170 million T cells. Approximately 300 gigabases of sequencing data and approximately 91 million unique TCR sequences made up an early release that covered roughly 670 HLA-typed donors. Of the 350 to 450 genotyped donors, roughly 80% were placed in the genetic ancestry cluster associated with self-reported Caucasian donors. The study was designed to test whether signatures of past pathogen exposure could be identified by cataloging public T cell receptors. The T cell repertoires of some 670 subjects were profiled by immunosequencing and related to cytomegalovirus serostatus. A separate validation cohort of over a hundred different subjects was used in addition to the roughly 640-subject first cohort. High-throughput TCR immunosequencing, statistical association of individual TCRs with disease status, and machine learning were combined to predict cytomegalovirus infection status. In a later analysis, previously published TCR beta repertoires from 550 to 750 donors were re-analyzed and high-resolution HLA genotyping was added so that TCR occurrence patterns could be studied. Rather than drawing on any new phenotypic data, the later analysis identified candidate immune exposures from TCR beta sequences and the way those sequences occurred across donors. In an earlier analysis of a few hundred of the donors, high-throughput TCR beta sequencing was used to judge whether each TCR beta V gene segment behaved as functional or pseudogenic. Donor age, sex, ethnicity and CMV serostatus were collected together with the repertoire data. Genome-wide SNP genotypes for about 65% of the roughly 670 donors were used in a later genetic analysis, which treated that subset as a discovery cohort. All discovery cohort repertoires had been generated on a single sequencing platform. Both class I and class II loci were covered by HLA typing, at four-digit resolution. Typing coverage varied by locus: about 620-630 donors for A, B, C, DRB1 and DQB1; under 550 for DQA1; more than 600 for DPA1; some 470 for DPB1. About 5 DR-DQ haplotypes were handled as single units for association and clustering, since linkage in the cohort was strong. Across about 380 genotyped donors of the cohort, an average of approximately 240,000 unique TCR beta nucleotide sequences per donor were sequenced, and 15% to 20% of those sequences were non-productive.

Study-level results and caveats: Immune exposure information for the cohort was limited to CMV serostatus. A later genetic analysis reported fewer N-insertions in productive TCRs among donors in an Asian-associated ancestry cluster than the roughly 700-donor mean. Three of the identified cytomegalovirus-associated TCR beta chains were confirmed in vitro to be specific for cytomegalovirus antigens. According to a later analysis, TCR association rates differed among HLA loci, with DRB1 alleles showing the most associated TCRs and HLA-C alleles showing the fewest. A later analysis reported that several top co-occurrence clusters appeared linked to parvovirus B19, influenza, CMV and Epstein-Barr virus. Because counts were too low, more than 15 rarely observed V segments, including chromosome 9 orphons, were excluded from the earlier analysis of 587 of the donors. Linkage disequilibrium might explain the correlated functional status among segregating V segments, but an unknown experimental factor could not be excluded. Because the 87-base-pair reads could not distinguish some IMGT-functional V segments, including TRBV6-2 and TRBV6-3, those segments were excluded. In this cohort, only TCR beta chains were sequenced, and detectable features were limited by the absence of alpha or paired-chain data. A total of roughly 160 TCR beta chains were listed by the study as associated with cytomegalovirus. A cluster of highly shared sequence variants was judged likely to be a technical artifact of the sequencing pipeline. When HLA alleles, especially DR and DQ, strongly co-occurred, TCR associations were difficult to assign to individual alleles. A further reported finding was that TCR beta sequences accurately predicted the HLA-A and HLA-B alleles for most subjects in the first cohort. Compared with equally common non-associated chains, HLA-associated TCR beta chains in a later analysis were more clonally expanded and had lower generation probabilities. In an earlier analysis of 587 of the donors, most TCR beta V segments appeared in productive rearrangements about 90% or about 30% of the time, broadly matching IMGT annotations. Across donors, most TCR sequences were observed very rarely, whereas some public TCRs were present in many individuals. The classifier was reported to diagnose cytomegalovirus status with high specificity and sensitivity in both the original and validation cohorts. According to the authors, the approach could potentially be generalized to other disease states and immunological phenotypes. Presence/absence analyses assumed roughly uniform sequencing depth across donors, an assumption that may not hold. An association between a missense DCLRE1C variant and V-gene and J-gene trimming of TCR beta chains was found in a later genetic analysis and replicated in an independent cohort. Specific HLA alleles were associated with 15,000 to 20,000 TCR beta sequences at a false discovery rate of 0.05 in a later analysis. Because HLA typing was unavailable for some donors at each locus, only the typed subset was used in association tests. A later analysis found that most CMV-associated TCR beta chains appeared HLA-restricted, with HLA associations seemingly driven largely by CMV exposure.

The CDR3 spans 13 residues, from the cysteine through the phenylalanine. The DNA shown is the 39-base CDR3, in frame from base 1. The germline V gene (reference sequence) yields GTSNPN for CDR1 and SVGIG for CDR2. V lost 0 bases and J lost 3 bases, and the count of bases not matched to a germline gene is 2. Library preparation employed the immunoSEQ multiplex PCR assay. For the multiplex PCR, a mixture combining 60 forward primers for TCR Vbeta segments and 13 reverse primers for TCR Jbeta segments was used. The CDR3 region of rearranged TCR beta genes was amplified from genomic DNA with a multiplex PCR assay. On the Illumina HiSeq System, the amplified TCR beta libraries were sequenced as 87-base-pair reads. The study's processing was this. A later analysis tallied about 77 million unique TCR beta chains across the roughly 610 repertoires, and about 12 million of those chains were shared by two or more donors. A nearest-neighbor algorithm error-corrected the raw reads and collapsed the reads into unique sequences, merging closely related sequences to remove PCR and sequencing errors. To assign V, D and J gene segments, CDR3 sequences were aligned to IMGT reference sequences. For a sequence to be retained, a match of at least six nucleotides was required to both a V gene segment and a J gene segment. Rearrangements were called productive when the CDR3 lacked stop codons and stayed in frame with V and J; all others were non-productive. CDR3 was defined according to IMGT convention as the region running from the second conserved V-encoded cysteine to the conserved J-encoded phenylalanine. In an earlier analysis of 587 of the donors, sequences lacking an unambiguous match to a single V gene segment were excluded. An earlier analysis of a few hundred of the donors called V segments functional above 56.7% productive rearrangements and segregating when the between-donor standard deviation exceeded 5%. To diagnose cytomegalovirus status from the catalog of TCR beta chain sequences, a statistical classification framework was built. A later analysis assigned V and J genes by comparing TCR nucleotide sequences with IMGT/GENE-DB human TR gene sequences. A later analysis assigned CDR3 sequences and most-parsimonious VDJ recombination scenarios with the TCRdist pipeline. In a later analysis, each TCR beta chain was defined by its CDR3 amino acid sequence together with its V-gene family, and reads without a unique V-gene family were excluded. As a way to deal with suspected cross-contamination and a sequencing artifact, a later analysis dropped hundreds of nucleotide sequences that were highly shared and had low generation probability. A later analysis calculated a clonal expansion index for each public chain from normalized within-repertoire ranks of inferred template counts. In a later analysis, generation probabilities were computed with a VDJ recombination model fitted to out-of-frame rearrangements, and the resulting probabilities were checked against IGoR. A later analysis scored TCR-TCR, TCR-HLA and TCR-CMV co-occurrence with hypergeometric tests, applying a repertoire-size bias correction to TCR pairs. False discovery rates were estimated in a later analysis by permuting HLA or CMV assignments 20 times. In a later analysis, co-occurring TCRs were grouped with DBSCAN, and TCRdist sequence similarity was added when clustering was performed within HLA-allele-positive subsets. Co-occurrence clustering excluded repertoires with fewer than 30,000 or more than 120,000 public chains, plus five with anomalous nucleotide sharing. Sourced from immuneACCESS, this table was stored by TCRdb with only in-frame sequences that have V and J called. A share of the clones is absent; for the studies checked, an unresolved V gene accounts for under half, and the remainder has no known explanation. V, J and clone size are taken as reported in that table, and D and trimming were inferred from the DNA itself. In all, the sample holds about 130,000 clones, and around 80% of those were seen once. The ten biggest clones cover roughly a tenth of the sample.

Regarding this clone: No antigen is known for it. No base qualities exist here, and no much larger clone lies one base off it.

In total, fewer than 750 healthy bone marrow donors made up the cohort. At the time of sampling, all cohort members were nominally healthy, though unrecorded immune exposures were likely present. The donor was CMV seropositive and belonged to the group of a few hundred seropositive cohort members. A peripheral blood sample was collected from each donor, and TCR beta sequencing was performed on peripheral blood mononuclear cells. Genomic DNA extraction from the blood cell samples was performed with the Qiagen DNeasy Blood Extraction Kit. The specimen sequenced was PBMCs. This receptor was obtained from a young man in good health and CMV-seropositive. The V and J segments used are TRBV30 and TRBJ2-7, with 7 central nucleotides matching TRBD1. The bases are TGTGCCTGGAGTGTGGACAGGATCTACGAGCAGTACTTC. It translates to CAWSVDRIYEQYF.